The following is a T cell receptor beta chain sequence with its context. The data stem from a study of cytomegalovirus exposure and HLA in healthy donors. CDR1 is SGHNT, CDR2 YYREEE, per germline (reference sequence). The CDR3 is 13 amino acids. V was shortened by 4 bases and J by 3 bases, with 11 bases between the two germline ends. The protocol was immunoSEQ multiplex PCR, while the TCRdb copy is restricted to in-frame clones and leaves out a portion. In the table there are some 150,000 clones, 88% of which are singletons. The sequencing sample was made of PBMCs. The chain joins TRBV5-4 to TRBJ2-7; TRBD1 might be the D (6 bases). This clonotype was obtained from a man aged 18 to 35 in good health and CMV-seronegative. The DNA for the CDR3 is TGTGCCAGCAGCGACGTGGACAGCTACGAGCAGTACTTC. Translation: CASSDVDSYEQYF. The full variable domain, completed using reference TRBV5-4 and TRBJ2-7, is ETGVTQSPTHLIKTRGQQVTLRCSSQSGHNTVSWYQQALGQGPQFIFQYYREEENGRGNFPPRFSGLQFPNYSSELNVNALELDDSALYLCASSDVDSYEQYFGPGTRLTVT.